This T cell receptor (beta chain) was documented in a study of T cells after somatic rescue of genetic block. Germline loops: CDR1 LNHNV, CDR2 YYDKDF (reference sequence). V lost 0 bases to trimming and J lost 8 bases, with 16 bases between them. The CDR3 loop spans 15 amino acids. TCRdb keeps only in-frame clones here, not all; method: immunoSEQ multiplex PCR. The sample holds around 8,100 clones, 70% to 90% seen once. This TCR was sampled from a boy between 5 and 17 years old. The sequenced material came from peripheral blood mononuclear cells (PBMCs). The gene calls are TRBV15 and TRBJ1-2; a weak D match, TRBD1 (5 bases). CDR3 sequence: CATSRERGFGGGYTF. DNA of the CDR3: TGTGCCACCAGCAGAGAAAGGGGATTCGGTGGGGGCTACACCTTC.